This T cell receptor (beta chain) was retrieved from a study of cytomegalovirus exposure and HLA in healthy donors. Study results and caveats: A few of the chains that were CMV-associated were confirmed in vitro to be specific for CMV antigens. A later analysis linked some 17,000 TCR beta sequences to HLA alleles at 0.05 false discovery rate. The study found most TCR sequences rare, yet found some public TCRs in many donors.

The PCR used 60 Vbeta and 13 Jbeta primers. Some clones are missing from TCRdb's copy, which holds only in-frame ones; the method was immunoSEQ multiplex PCR. The table records 200,000 to 250,000 clones, approximately 82% of them present only once. Losses at the gene ends were 4 bases for V and 6 bases for J; bases not matched to a gene: 5. Looked up from germline, CDR1 is MGHDK and CDR2 is SYGVNS. CDR3 length: 14 amino acids. Worth noting for this clone: Its antigen is unidentified.

The sequencing sample was made of PBMCs. J is TRBJ1-5 and V is TRBV25-1; the match to TRBD1 covers 8 bases. The sequence was obtained from a woman between 35 and 50 years old in good health and CMV-seronegative. CDR3 protein: CASSVRDRSQPQHF. In DNA, the CDR3 is TGTGCCAGCAGTGTTCGGGACAGGAGTCAGCCCCAGCATTTT.